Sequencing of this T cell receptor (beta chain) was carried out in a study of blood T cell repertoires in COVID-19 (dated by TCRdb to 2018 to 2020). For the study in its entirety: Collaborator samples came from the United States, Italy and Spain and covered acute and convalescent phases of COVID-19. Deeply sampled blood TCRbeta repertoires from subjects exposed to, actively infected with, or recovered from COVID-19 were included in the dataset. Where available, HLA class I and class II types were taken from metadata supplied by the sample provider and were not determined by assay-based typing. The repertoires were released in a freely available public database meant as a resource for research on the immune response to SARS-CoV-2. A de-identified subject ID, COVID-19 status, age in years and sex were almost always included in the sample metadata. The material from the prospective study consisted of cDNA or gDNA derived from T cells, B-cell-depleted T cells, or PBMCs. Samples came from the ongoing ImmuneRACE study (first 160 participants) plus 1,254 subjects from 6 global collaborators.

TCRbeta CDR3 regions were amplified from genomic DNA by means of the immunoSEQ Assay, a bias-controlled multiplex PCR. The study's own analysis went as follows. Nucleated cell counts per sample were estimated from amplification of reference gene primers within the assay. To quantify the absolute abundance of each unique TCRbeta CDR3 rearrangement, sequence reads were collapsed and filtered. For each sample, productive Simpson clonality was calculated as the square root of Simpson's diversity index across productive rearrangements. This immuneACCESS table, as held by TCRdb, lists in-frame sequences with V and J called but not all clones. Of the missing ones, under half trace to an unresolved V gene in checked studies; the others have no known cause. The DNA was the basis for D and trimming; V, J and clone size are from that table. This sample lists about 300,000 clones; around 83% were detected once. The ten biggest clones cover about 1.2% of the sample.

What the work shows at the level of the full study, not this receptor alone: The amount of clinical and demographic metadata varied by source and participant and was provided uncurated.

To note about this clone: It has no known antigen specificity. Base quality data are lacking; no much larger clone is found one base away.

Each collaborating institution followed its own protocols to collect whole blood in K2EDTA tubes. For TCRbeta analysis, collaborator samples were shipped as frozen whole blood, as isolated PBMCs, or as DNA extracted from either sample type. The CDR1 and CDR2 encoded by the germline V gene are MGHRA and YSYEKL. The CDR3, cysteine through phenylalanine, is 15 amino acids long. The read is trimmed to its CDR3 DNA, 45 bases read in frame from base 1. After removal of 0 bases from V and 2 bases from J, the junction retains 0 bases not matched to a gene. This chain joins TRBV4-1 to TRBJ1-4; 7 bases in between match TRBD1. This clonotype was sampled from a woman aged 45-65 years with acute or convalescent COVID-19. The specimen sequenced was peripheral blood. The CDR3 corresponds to CASSQDRGTNEKLFF. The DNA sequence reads TGCGCCAGCAGCCAAGACAGGGGGACTAATGAAAAACTGTTTTTT.